This T cell receptor (beta chain) was recovered during a study of blood T cell repertoires in COVID-19. Overall study: Sources were T cells, B-cell-depleted T cells, or PBMCs; the material itself was cDNA or gDNA.

Using immunoSEQ multiplex PCR, the repertoire was profiled, and TCRdb retains in-frame clones only, with some absent. The sample lists some 150,000 clones, 84% occurring once. The germline V and J ends were trimmed by 3 bases and 4 bases, with 16 bases remaining between them. CDR3 length: 15 amino acids. Germline V gives CDR1 DFQATT, CDR2 SNEGSKA (reference sequence). Exposed study participants had met a COVID-19 case within 2 weeks before entry. The origin of this receptor is a woman aged 45 to 65 who had been exposed to COVID-19. This rearrangement joins TRBV20-1 to TRBJ2-1; D might be TRBD2 (5 bases). The sample taken for sequencing was PBMCs or T cells enriched from blood (not recorded which). DNA for the CDR3: TGCAGTGCTAGTCCTCCGGGGAAACCGTACAATGAGCAGTTCTTC. Translation gives CSASPPGKPYNEQFF.